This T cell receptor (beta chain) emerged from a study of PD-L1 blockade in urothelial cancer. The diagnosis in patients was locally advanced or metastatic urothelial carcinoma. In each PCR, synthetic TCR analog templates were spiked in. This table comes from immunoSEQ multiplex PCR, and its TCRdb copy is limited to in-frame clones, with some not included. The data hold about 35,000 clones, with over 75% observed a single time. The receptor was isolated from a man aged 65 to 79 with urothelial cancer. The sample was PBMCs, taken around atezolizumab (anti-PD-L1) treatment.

The CDR3 region is CASSPRSGAYNEQFF. For the CDR3, the DNA is TGTGCCAGCAGCCCCCGGAGCGGGGCCTACAATGAGCAGTTCTTC. The chain has TRBV14 and TRBJ2-1; TRBD2 matches 7 bases. Germline CDR1 is SGHDN and CDR2 is FVKESK. The CDR3 sequence is 15 residues long. Trimming cost V 4 bases and J 2 bases; bases outside gene matches: 5.